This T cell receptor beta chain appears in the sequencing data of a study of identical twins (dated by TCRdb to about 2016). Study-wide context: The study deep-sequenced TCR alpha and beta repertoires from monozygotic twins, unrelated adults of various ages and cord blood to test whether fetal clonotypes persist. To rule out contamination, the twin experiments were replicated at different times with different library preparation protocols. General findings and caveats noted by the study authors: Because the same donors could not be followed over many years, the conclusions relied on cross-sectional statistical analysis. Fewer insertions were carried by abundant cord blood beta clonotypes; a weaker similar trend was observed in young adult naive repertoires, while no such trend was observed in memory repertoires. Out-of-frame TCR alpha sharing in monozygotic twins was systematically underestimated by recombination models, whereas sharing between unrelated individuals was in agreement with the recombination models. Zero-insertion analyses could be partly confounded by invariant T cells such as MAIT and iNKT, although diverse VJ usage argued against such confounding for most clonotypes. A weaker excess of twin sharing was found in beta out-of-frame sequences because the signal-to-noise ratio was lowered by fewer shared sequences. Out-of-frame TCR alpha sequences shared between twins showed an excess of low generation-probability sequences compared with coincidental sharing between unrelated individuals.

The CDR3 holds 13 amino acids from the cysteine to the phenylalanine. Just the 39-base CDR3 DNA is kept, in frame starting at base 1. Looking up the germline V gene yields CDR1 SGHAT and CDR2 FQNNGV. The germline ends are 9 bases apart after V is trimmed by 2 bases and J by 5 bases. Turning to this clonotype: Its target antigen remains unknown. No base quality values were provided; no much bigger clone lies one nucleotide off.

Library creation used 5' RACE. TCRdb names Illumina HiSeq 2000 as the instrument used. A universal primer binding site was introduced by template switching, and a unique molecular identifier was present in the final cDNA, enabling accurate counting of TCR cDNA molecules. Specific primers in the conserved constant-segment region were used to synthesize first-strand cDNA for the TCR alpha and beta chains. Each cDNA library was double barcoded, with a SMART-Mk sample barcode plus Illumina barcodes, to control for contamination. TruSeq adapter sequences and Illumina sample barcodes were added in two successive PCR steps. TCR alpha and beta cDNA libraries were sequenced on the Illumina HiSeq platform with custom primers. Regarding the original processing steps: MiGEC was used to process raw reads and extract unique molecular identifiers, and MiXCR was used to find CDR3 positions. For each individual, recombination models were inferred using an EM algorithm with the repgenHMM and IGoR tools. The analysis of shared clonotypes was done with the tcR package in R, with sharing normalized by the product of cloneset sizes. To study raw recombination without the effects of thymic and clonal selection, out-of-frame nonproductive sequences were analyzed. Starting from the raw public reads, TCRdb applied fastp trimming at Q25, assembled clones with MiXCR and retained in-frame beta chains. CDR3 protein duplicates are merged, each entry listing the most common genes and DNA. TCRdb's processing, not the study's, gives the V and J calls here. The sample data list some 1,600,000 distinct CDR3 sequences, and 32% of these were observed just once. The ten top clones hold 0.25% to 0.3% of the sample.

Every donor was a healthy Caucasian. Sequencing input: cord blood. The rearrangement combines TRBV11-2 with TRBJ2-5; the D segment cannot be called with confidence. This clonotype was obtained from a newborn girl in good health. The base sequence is TGTGCCAGCAGCTTATTAGTATGGGAGACCCAGTACTTC. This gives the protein CASSLLVWETQYF.